Listed below are T cell receptor beta chains from one sample, sequenced in a study of shared clonotypes between healthy human individuals. Using immunoSEQ multiplex PCR, the repertoire was profiled, and TCRdb retains in-frame clones only, with some absent. This sample yields under 2.5 million clones, of which around 90% are seen a single time; around 0.38% belongs to the top ten. What was sequenced was naive CD4+ T cells from PBMCs. These receptors were collected from a man in his late teens or twenties in good health. Some clones in this sample may be carry-over from other donors' samples. Both conserved end residues are part of each CDR3. The order of the fields is V gene, D gene, J gene, clone size, CDR3 DNA, CDR3 protein. The D gene is left open where the match is weak. Clone size, where shown, is once, few, many, or a class for clones that have expanded.

TRBV27,NA,TRBJ1-3,NA,TGTGCCAGCAGTACCCCAGGGGCTGGAAACACCATATATTTT,CASSTPGAGNTIYF
TRBV5-5,NA,TRBJ1-1,NA,TGTGCCAGCAGCGGAAGCCATGCTGAAGCTTTCTTT,CASSGSHAEAFF
TRBV20-1,NA,TRBJ2-7,NA,TGCAGTGCCCCTGGGAGGGGGAAGCAGTACTTC,CSAPGRGKQYF
TRBV5-1,TRBD1,TRBJ1-3,NA,TGCGCCAGCAGCCGGGGACAGGGGGGAAACACCATATATTTT,CASSRGQGGNTIYF
TRBV7-2,NA,TRBJ1-2,once,TGTGCCAGCAGCCCATTCGACTATGGCTACACCTTC,CASSPFDYGYTF
TRBV5-6,NA,TRBJ2-1,NA,TGTGCCAGCAGCTTTAGTCGGTCTAGCGCGAATCCTGAGCAGTTCTTC,CASSFSRSSANPEQFF
TRBV7-5,NA,TRBJ2-7,once,TGTGCTGGGGCAGAGCGGCCGAGCTCCTACGAGCAGTACTTC,CAGAERPSSYEQYF
TRBV7-2,NA,TRBJ2-7,NA,TGTGCCAGCAGACCGGTTCGGGGCGCCTACGAGCAGTACTTC,CASRPVRGAYEQYF
TRBV7-2,TRBD1,TRBJ1-1,NA,TGTGCCAGCAGCTTTTTGGCGGACAGGAAAGCTTTCTTT,CASSFLADRKAFF
TRBV7-2,NA,TRBJ2-1,NA,TGTGCCAGCAGCGCAGTCCCCGCCGTGCAGTTCTTC,CASSAVPAVQFF
TRBV7-2,TRBD2,TRBJ2-2,NA,TGTGCCAGCAGCCCTACTAGCGGGAGGGCCAATGGCGGGGAGCTGTTTTTT,CASSPTSGRANGGELFF
TRBV7-8,NA,TRBJ2-5,NA,TGTGCCTCGCAGGGTCGGCAAGAGACCCAGTACTTC,CASQGRQETQYF
TRBV11-3,NA,TRBJ1-2,NA,TGTGCCAGCAGCTTAGACGGGGACTTAGGCTACACCTTC,CASSLDGDLGYTF
TRBV7-2,NA,TRBJ2-4,NA,TGTGCCAGCAGCGTGGACAGCGCCAACATTCAGTACTTC,CASSVDSANIQYF
TRBV27,NA,TRBJ2-5,NA,TGTGCCAGCAGTTTATCACCCGGGCAAGAGACCCAGTACTTC,CASSLSPGQETQYF
TRBV6-4,TRBD2,TRBJ2-2,NA,TGTGCCAGCAGGGGATCTAGCGGGAGAGAGAACACCGGGGAGCTGTTTTTT,CASRGSSGRENTGELFF
TRBV5-1,NA,TRBJ1-6,NA,TGCGCCAGCAGCCCACAGGCCGGACAGACTTATAATTCACCCCTCCACTTT,CASSPQAGQTYNSPLHF
TRBV7-3,NA,TRBJ2-1,NA,TGTGCCAGCAGCTTAGTCGGGGTTGAGCAGTTCTTC,CASSLVGVEQFF
TRBV29-1,NA,TRBJ2-7,NA,TGCAGCGTCATAACGAAGCATACCTACGAGCAGTACTTC,CSVITKHTYEQYF
TRBV2,NA,TRBJ1-1,NA,TGTGCCAGCAGTGGGGGGGTTAGCACTGAAGCTTTCTTT,CASSGGVSTEAFF
TRBV28,NA,TRBJ2-2,NA,TGTGCCAGCAGTTTGTCCCCGGGGTGGCTAGCGAAACCCATGGCCGGGGAGCTGTTTTTT,CASSLSPGWLAKPMAGELFF
TRBV10-3,TRBD1,TRBJ1-2,NA,TGTGCCATCAGTGAGCGACAGGGGGGGGACTATGGCTACACCTTC,CAISERQGGDYGYTF
TRBV14,NA,TRBJ1-1,NA,TGTGCCAGCAGCCAAGGCCCTACTTTAGGGGGTTGGAACGGGGTTTGGAACACTGAAGCTTTCTTT,CASSQGPTLGGWNGVWNTEAFF
TRBV5-1,NA,TRBJ2-3,NA,TGCGCCAGCAGCTTGGCAACTATATCCACAGATACGCAGTATTTT,CASSLATISTDTQYF
TRBV30,TRBD2,TRBJ2-3,NA,TGTGCCTGGAGTGTCGCTAGCGGGAGCACAGATACGCAGTATTTT,CAWSVASGSTDTQYF
TRBV11-2,TRBD2,TRBJ2-3,NA,TGTGCCAGCAGCTTAGATGGGACTAGCTCAGATACGCAGTATTTT,CASSLDGTSSDTQYF
TRBV7-9,NA,TRBJ1-2,NA,TGTGCCAGCAGCTACGAACGCGTGAGAGCTAACTATGGCTACACCTTC,CASSYERVRANYGYTF
TRBV7-9,TRBD1,TRBJ2-6,NA,TGTGCCAGCAGCCTGACAGGGTCCGGGGCCAACGTCCTGACTTTC,CASSLTGSGANVLTF
TRBV30,TRBD1,TRBJ2-7,NA,TGTGCCTGGAGCCGTATTCGAATTCACGGGGACAGTTCCTACGAGCAGTACTTC,CAWSRIRIHGDSSYEQYF
TRBV6-5,NA,TRBJ2-7,NA,TGTGCCAGCAGTCTCATCCCGTCACGGGCCTACGAGCAGTACTTC,CASSLIPSRAYEQYF
TRBV12-5,NA,TRBJ1-1,NA,TGTGCTAGTGGTTGGGGCTTCGTAGCTTTCTTT,CASGWGFVAFF
TRBV10-3,NA,TRBJ2-3,NA,TGTGCCATCAGTGACGGTACGGATACGCAGTATTTT,CAISDGTDTQYF
TRBV5-1,TRBD2,TRBJ2-7,NA,TGCGCCAGCAGCCCCCGAGTGGCGGGAGGCCCCTACGAGCAGTACTTC,CASSPRVAGGPYEQYF
TRBV11-1,NA,TRBJ2-6,NA,TGTGCCAGCAGCTTCCTTGCAGTGAGCTCTGGGGCCAACGTCCTGACTTTC,CASSFLAVSSGANVLTF
TRBV4-3,TRBD2,TRBJ2-5,once,TGCGCCAGCAGCCCTCAACCCGGGACTAGCGGAGAGACCCAGTACTTC,CASSPQPGTSGETQYF
TRBV21-1,NA,TRBJ2-4,NA,TGTGCCAGCAGCCACTTAGCCAAAAACATTCAGTACTTC,CASSHLAKNIQYF
TRBV5-1,NA,TRBJ2-1,NA,TGCGCCAGCAGCTTGATGGATAGCTCCTACAATGAGCAGTTCTTC,CASSLMDSSYNEQFF
TRBV2,TRBD2,TRBJ2-7,NA,TGTGCCAGCAGCCTCGGCGGGGGCTCCTACGAGCAGTACTTC,CASSLGGGSYEQYF
TRBV2,NA,TRBJ1-5,once,TGTGCCAGCAGTGAAGCGCGTTGGACATCCTCGGGCCGCAATCAGCCCCAGCATTTT,CASSEARWTSSGRNQPQHF
TRBV5-1,TRBD2,TRBJ2-7,NA,TGCGCCAGCAGCCGGGGTAGCGGGAGCTCCGAGCAGTACTTC,CASSRGSGSSEQYF
TRBV6-5,TRBD1,TRBJ1-1,NA,TGTGCCAGCAGTTACACAGGGGGAGATACTGAAGCTTTCTTT,CASSYTGGDTEAFF
TRBV28,NA,TRBJ2-7,NA,TGTGCCAGTCAACTAACTAACAGCTACGAGCAGTACTTC,CASQLTNSYEQYF
TRBV18,TRBD2,TRBJ2-5,NA,TGTGCCAGCTCGATAGCGGGCCAAGAGACCCAGTACTTC,CASSIAGQETQYF
TRBV14,NA,TRBJ2-7,NA,TGTGCCAGCAGCCAAGCGACCGTGAGGCGACTCGAGCAGTACTTC,CASSQATVRRLEQYF
TRBV6-5,NA,TRBJ2-1,NA,TGTGCCAGCAGTTTTCGAGCGGTTAGCTCCTACAATGAGCAGTTCTTC,CASSFRAVSSYNEQFF
TRBV5-4,TRBD1,TRBJ1-1,once,TGTGCCAGCAGCGGGGGACAGGGCGTCGCTGCATTAAAAGCTTTCTTT,CASSGGQGVAALKAFF
TRBV7-9,TRBD1,TRBJ1-5,NA,TGTGCCAGCAGCGACGGACAGGGGTTAGCTCAGCCCCAGCATTTT,CASSDGQGLAQPQHF
TRBV6-8,TRBD1,TRBJ1-2,NA,TGTGCCAGCAGTTACTCGAACAGGGGCCCTGGCTACACCTTC,CASSYSNRGPGYTF
TRBV11-3,NA,TRBJ2-3,NA,TGTGCCAGCAGCCAAAGGGGGCGGGAGCAGTATTTT,CASSQRGREQYF
TRBV10-1,NA,TRBJ2-1,NA,TGCGCCAGCACCGACGGCAGCTTGGGCTACAATGAGCAGTTCTTC,CASTDGSLGYNEQFF